What follows are 7 T cell receptor beta chains derived from one specimen sequenced in a study of T cell responses to AZD1222 COVID-19 vaccine. Clones were read by immunoSEQ multiplex PCR, and TCRdb kept only the in-frame ones, dropping some. The sample has around 200,000 clones, 88% seen once; the top ten hold roughly 8%. The starting material was peripheral blood, obtained on day 0 of AZD1222 vaccination. These receptor sequences come from an adult in good health.

The chain is built from TRBV5-1 and TRBJ2-7; D gene ambiguous. Deletions cut 4 bases from V and 0 bases from J, with 14 bases between. The CDR3 length is 15 residues. CDR1 is SGHRS and CDR2 is YFSETQ in the germline V gene. CDR3 nucleotides: TGCGCCAGCAGCACCTCGGGTCGAAGCTCCTACGAGCAGTACTTC. It is translated as CASSTSGRSSYEQYF.

This clone came up once. The rearrangement uses TRBV24-1 and TRBJ2-1, with TRBD1 matching 8 bases. V shed 4 bases and J 8 bases; nucleotides not matched to a gene: 3. The CDR3 is 13 amino acids. CDR1 KGHDR and CDR2 SFDVKD come from the germline V gene. The CDR3 DNA reads as TGTGCCACCAGTGAGGCAGGGGGCGATGAGCAGTTCTTC. It specifies CATSEAGGDEQFF.

The rearrangement links TRBV11-3 to TRBJ2-3; TRBD2 matches 8 bases. Looked up from germline, CDR1 is SGHNT and CDR2 is YENEEA. Trimming cost V 5 bases and J 1 base; bases outside gene matches: 5. This CDR3 region has 15 residues. The chain's CDR3 is CASSPRAGGTDTQYF. The CDR3 DNA reads TGTGCCAGCAGCCCACGAGCGGGGGGCACAGATACGCAGTATTTT.

V is TRBV6-5 and J is TRBJ2-7; TRBD1 is a possible D gene (5 bases). The germline V gene encodes CDR1 MNHEY and CDR2 SVGAGI. Trimming took 6 bases from V and 4 from J, leaving 19 bases between them. The CDR3 has 15 residues. The CDR3 reads CASRPFETELYEQYF. In DNA form, the CDR3 reads TGTGCCAGCAGACCATTCGAGACAGAGTTATACGAGCAGTACTTC.

This clone came up a few times. The rearrangement uses TRBV5-6 and TRBJ2-5; possibly TRBD2 for D (6 bases). The V end was cut by 0 bases, the J end by 5 bases, with 11 bases between. The CDR3 sequence is 14 residues long. CDR1 is SGHDT and CDR2 is YYEEEE in the germline V gene. The CDR3 bases are TGTGCCAGCAGCTTGGGGGCGGGGAGTGAGACCCAGTACTTC. This gives the protein CASSLGAGSETQYF.

The rearrangement uses TRBV7-9 and TRBJ1-4; tentative D call: TRBD1 (6 bases). The CDR3 runs to 18 residues. Per germline, CDR1 SEHNR and CDR2 FQNEAQ (reference sequence). Trimming left V 5 bases short and J 4 bases short, with 23 bases between. The CDR3 reads CASSTRPQGRGGNEKLFF. The CDR3 DNA follows: TGTGCCAGCAGCACCAGACCACAGGGAAGGGGGGGTAATGAAAAACTGTTTTTT.

V gene TRBV5-1 combines with J gene TRBJ1-1, with D uncertain. Germline-derived CDR1 and CDR2 are SGHRS and YFSETQ. V was shortened by 2 bases and J by 1 base, with 12 bases between the two germline ends. CDR3 size: 15 residues. The CDR3 sequence: CASSFNPSPNTEAFF. DNA for the CDR3: TGCGCCAGCAGCTTTAATCCAAGCCCGAACACTGAAGCTTTCTTT.